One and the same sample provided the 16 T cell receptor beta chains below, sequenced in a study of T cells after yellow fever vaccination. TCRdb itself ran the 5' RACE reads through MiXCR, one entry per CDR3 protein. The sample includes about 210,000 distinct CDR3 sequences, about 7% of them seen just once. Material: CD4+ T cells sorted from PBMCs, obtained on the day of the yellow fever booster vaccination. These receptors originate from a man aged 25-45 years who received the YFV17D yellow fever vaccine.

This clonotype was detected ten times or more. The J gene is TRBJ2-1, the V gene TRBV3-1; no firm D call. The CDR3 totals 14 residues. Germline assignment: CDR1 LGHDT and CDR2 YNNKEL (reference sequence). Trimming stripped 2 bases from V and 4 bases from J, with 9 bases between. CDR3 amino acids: CASSQLEGYNEQFF. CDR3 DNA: TGTGCCAGCAGCCAATTAGAAGGATACAATGAGCAGTTCTTC.

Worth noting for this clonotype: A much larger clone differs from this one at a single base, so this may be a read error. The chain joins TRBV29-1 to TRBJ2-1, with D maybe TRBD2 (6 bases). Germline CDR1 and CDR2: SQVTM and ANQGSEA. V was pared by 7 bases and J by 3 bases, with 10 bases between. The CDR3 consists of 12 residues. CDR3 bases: TGCAGCGGTGGGGGGATCTACAATGAGCAGTTCTTC. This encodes CSGGGIYNEQFF.

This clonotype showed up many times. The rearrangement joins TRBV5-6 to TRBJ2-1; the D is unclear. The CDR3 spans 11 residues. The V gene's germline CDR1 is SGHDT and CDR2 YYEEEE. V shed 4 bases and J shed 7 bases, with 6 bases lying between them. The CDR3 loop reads CASSRWNEQFF. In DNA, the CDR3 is TGTGCCAGCAGCCGTTGGAATGAGCAGTTCTTC.

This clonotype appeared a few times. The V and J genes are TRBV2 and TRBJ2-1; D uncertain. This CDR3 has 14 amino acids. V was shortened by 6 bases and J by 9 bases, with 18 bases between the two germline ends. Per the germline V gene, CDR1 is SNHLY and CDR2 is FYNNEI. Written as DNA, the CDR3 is TGTGCCAGCAGGGTAGCATCCCTTCAAAGTGAGCAGTTCTTC. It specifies CASRVASLQSEQFF. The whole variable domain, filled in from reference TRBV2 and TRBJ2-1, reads EPEVTQTPSHQVTQMGQEVILRCVPISNHLYFYWYRQILGQKVEFLVSFYNNEISEKSEIFDDQFSVERPDGSNFTLKIRSTKLEDSAMYFCASRVASLQSEQFFGPGTRLTVL.

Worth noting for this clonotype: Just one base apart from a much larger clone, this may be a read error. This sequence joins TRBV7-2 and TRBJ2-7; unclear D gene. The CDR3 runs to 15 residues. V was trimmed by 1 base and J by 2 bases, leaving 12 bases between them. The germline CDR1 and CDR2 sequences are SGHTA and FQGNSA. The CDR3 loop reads CASSLVSRGTYEQYF. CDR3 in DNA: TGTGCCAGCAGCTTAGTGTCGAGAGGAACCTACGAGCAGTACTTC.

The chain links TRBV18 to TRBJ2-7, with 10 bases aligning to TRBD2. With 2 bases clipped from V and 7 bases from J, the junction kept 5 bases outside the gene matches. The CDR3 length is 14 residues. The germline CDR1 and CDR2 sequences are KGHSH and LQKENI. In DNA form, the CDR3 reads TGTGCCAGCTCACCAGCTCCTAGCGGGAGTGAGCAGTACTTC. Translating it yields CASSPAPSGSEQYF.

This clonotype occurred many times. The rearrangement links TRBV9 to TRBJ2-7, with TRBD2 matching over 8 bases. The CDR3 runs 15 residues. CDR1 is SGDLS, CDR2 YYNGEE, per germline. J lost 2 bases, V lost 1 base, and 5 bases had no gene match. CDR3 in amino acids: CASSVSAGAPYEQYF. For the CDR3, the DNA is TGTGCCAGCAGCGTATCAGCGGGAGCCCCCTACGAGCAGTACTTC.

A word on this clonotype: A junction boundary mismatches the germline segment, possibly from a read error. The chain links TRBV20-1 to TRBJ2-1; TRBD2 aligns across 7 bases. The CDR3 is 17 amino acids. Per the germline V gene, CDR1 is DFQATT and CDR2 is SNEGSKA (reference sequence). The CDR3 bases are TGCTGTGCTAACGACTTTGGGAGGGTGCGCTCCTACAATGAGCAGTTCTTC. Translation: CCANDFGRVRSYNEQFF.

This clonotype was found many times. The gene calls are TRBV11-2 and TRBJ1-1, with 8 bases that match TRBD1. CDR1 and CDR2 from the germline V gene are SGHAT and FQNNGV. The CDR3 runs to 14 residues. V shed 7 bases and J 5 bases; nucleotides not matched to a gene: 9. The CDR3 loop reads CASTPATGGTEAFF. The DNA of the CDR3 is TGTGCCAGCACTCCCGCAACAGGGGGTACTGAAGCTTTCTTT. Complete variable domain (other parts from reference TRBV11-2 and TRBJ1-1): EAGVAQSPRYKIIEKRQSVAFWCNPISGHATLYWYQQILGQGPKLLIQFQNNGVVDDSQLPKDRFSAERLKGVDSTLKIQPAKLEDSAVYLCASTPATGGTEAFFGQGTRLTVV.

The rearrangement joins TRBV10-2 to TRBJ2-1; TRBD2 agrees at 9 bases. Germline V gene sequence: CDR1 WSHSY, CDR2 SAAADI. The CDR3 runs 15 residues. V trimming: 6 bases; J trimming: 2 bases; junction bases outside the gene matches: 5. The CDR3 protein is CASRATSGPYNEQFF. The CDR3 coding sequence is TGCGCCAGCAGGGCGACTAGCGGTCCCTACAATGAGCAGTTCTTC.

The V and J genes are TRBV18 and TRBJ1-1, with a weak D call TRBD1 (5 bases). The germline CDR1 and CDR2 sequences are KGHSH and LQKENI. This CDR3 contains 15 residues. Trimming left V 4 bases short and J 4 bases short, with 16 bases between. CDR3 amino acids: CASSLAAQGSTEAFF. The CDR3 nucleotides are TGTGCCAGCTCACTCGCGGCTCAGGGCAGCACTGAAGCTTTCTTT.

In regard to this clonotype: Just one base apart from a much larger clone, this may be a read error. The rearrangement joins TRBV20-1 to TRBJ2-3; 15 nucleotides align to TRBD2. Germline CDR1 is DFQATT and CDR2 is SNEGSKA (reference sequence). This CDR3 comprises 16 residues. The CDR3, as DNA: TGCACTGCTAGAGATGATGGACTAGCGGGAGGGGATACGCAGTATTTT. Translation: CTARDDGLAGGDTQYF.

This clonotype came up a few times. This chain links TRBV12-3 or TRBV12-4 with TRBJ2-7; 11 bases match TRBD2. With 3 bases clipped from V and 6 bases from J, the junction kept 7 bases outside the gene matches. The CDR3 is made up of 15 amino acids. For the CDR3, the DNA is TGTGCCAGCAGTTTTGTTAGCGGGAGGGCGAGCGAGCAGTACTTC. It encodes CASSFVSGRASEQYF.

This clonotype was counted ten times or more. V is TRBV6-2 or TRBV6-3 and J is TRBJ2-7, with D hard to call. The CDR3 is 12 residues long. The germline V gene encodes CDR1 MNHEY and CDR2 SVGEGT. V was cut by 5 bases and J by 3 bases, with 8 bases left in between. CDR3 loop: CASSGRRYEQYF. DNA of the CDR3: TGTGCCAGCAGTGGCCGACGCTACGAGCAGTACTTC.

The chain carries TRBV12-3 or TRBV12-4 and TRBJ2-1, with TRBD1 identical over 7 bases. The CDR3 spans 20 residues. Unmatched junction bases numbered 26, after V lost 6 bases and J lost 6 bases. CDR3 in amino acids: CASRSEGAGDPNLNPNEQFF. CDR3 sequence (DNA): TGTGCCAGCAGATCCGAGGGGGCAGGGGACCCGAACCTTAATCCCAATGAGCAGTTCTTC.

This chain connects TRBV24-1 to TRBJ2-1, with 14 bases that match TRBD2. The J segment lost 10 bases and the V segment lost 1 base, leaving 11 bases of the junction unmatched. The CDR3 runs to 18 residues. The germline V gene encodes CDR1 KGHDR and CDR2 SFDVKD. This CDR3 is CATSDLSPTSGRADEQFF. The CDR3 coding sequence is TGTGCCACCAGTGATTTAAGCCCGACTAGCGGGAGGGCCGACGAGCAGTTCTTC.